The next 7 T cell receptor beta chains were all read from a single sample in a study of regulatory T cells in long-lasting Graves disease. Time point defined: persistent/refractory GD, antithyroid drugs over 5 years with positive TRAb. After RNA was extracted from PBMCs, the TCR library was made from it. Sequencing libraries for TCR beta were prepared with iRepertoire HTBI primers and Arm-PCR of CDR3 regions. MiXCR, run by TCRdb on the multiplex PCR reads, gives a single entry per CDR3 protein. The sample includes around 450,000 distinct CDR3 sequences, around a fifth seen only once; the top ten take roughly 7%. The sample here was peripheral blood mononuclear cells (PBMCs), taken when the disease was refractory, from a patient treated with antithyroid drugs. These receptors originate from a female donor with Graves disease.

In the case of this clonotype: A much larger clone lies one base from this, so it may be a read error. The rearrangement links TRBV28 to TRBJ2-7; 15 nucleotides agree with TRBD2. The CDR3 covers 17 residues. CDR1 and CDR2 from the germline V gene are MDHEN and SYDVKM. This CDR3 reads CAGSPRTSGRVNYEQYF. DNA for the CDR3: TGTGCCGGCAGTCCCCGGACTAGCGGGAGGGTGAACTACGAGCAGTACTTC.

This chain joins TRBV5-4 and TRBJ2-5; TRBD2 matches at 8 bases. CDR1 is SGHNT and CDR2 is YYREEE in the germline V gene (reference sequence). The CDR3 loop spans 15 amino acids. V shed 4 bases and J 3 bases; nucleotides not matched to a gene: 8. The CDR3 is CASSKLADGKETQYF. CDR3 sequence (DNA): TGTGCCAGCAGCAAACTAGCGGACGGAAAAGAGACCCAGTACTTC.

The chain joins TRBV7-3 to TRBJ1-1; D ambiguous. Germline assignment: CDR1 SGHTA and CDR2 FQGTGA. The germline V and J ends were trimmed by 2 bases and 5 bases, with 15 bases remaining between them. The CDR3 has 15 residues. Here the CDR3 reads CASSLSSGSRTEAFF. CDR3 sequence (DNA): TGTGCCAGCAGCTTATCATCCGGGTCGAGGACTGAAGCTTTCTTT.

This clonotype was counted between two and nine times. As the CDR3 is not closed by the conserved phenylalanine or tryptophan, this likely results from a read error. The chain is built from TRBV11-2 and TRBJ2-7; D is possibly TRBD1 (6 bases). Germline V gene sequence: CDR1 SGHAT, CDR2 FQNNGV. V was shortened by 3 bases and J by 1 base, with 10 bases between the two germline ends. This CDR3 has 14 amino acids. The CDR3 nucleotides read TGTGCCAGCAGCTTTGGCCAGGGGTCCTACGAGCAGTACTCC. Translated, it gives CASSFGQGSYEQYS.

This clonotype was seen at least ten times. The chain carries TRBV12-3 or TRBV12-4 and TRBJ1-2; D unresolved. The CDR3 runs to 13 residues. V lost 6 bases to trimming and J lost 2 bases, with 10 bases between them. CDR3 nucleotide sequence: TGTGCCAGCAGCCGTGCTGGAAACTATGGCTACACCTTC. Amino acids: CASSRAGNYGYTF.

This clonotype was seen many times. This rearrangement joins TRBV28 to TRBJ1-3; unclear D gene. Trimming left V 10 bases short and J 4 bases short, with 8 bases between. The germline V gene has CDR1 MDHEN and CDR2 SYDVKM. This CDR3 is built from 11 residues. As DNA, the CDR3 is TGTGCCACTAAAGGGGGAAACACCATATATTTT. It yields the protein CATKGGNTIYF.

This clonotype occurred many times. The DNA for the CDR3 is TGTGCCAGCAGCGAGGGGACCAACTCCTACGAGCAGTACTTC. Amino acids: CASSEGTNSYEQYF. The rearrangement links TRBV9 to TRBJ2-7, with D perhaps TRBD1 or TRBD2 (5 bases each). The CDR3 contains 14 residues. The ends were cut back, 3 bases at V and 0 bases at J, with 10 bases in the middle. CDR1 and CDR2 (germline): SGDLS, YYNGEE.